Following are 15 T cell receptor beta chains from one sample sequenced in a study of cytomegalovirus exposure and HLA in healthy donors. Vbeta (60) and Jbeta (13) primers were used in the PCR. The protocol was immunoSEQ multiplex PCR, while the TCRdb copy is restricted to in-frame clones and leaves out a portion. The sample consists of some 130,000 clones, approximately 70% of them appearing once. Sequenced material: PBMCs. These receptors all come from a woman aged 55-69 years in good health and CMV-seropositive.

The chain combines TRBV5-1 with TRBJ1-2; D call uncertain. The germline V gene encodes CDR1 SGHRS and CDR2 YFSETQ. The CDR3 runs 15 residues. V lost 3 bases to trimming and J lost 6 bases, with 18 bases between them. This CDR3 is CASSSRVSESHGYTF. The CDR3 nucleotides are TGCGCCAGCAGCTCCCGGGTCTCCGAGAGCCATGGCTACACCTTC.

The chain has TRBV15 and TRBJ2-5; TRBD2 is a possible D gene (6 bases). The CDR3 covers 13 residues. Germline loops: CDR1 LNHNV, CDR2 YYDKDF (reference sequence). V lost 6 bases, J lost 3 bases, and 11 bases lay in between. CDR3 sequence (DNA): TGTGCCACCAGAGGCGGAGGGGAAGAGACCCAGTACTTC. It codes for CATRGGGEETQYF.

This clone turned up a few times. The V call is TRBV9, the J call TRBJ2-7; D call uncertain. CDR1 and CDR2 from the germline V gene are SGDLS and YYNGEE. The V gene lost 0 bases and the J gene lost 4 bases, with 20 bases spanning the gap. The CDR3 extends over 17 amino acids. The CDR3 spells CASSVGASPRITYEQYF. The CDR3, as DNA: TGTGCCAGCAGCGTAGGGGCAAGTCCCAGGATTACTTACGAGCAGTACTTC.

The chain carries TRBV19 and TRBJ1-5; the match to TRBD1 covers 12 bases. The germline V gene has CDR1 LNHDA and CDR2 SQIVND (reference sequence). The CDR3 runs 16 residues. With 5 bases clipped from V and 6 bases from J, the junction kept 8 bases outside the gene matches. CDR3: CASSGRGQGAGQPQHF. CDR3 nucleotides: TGTGCCAGTAGTGGACGGGGACAGGGGGCGGGTCAGCCCCAGCATTTT.

V usage is TRBV5-8 and J usage is TRBJ2-2; TRBD1 aligns across 10 bases. The CDR3 consists of 16 residues. V trimming: 1 base; J trimming: 8 bases; junction bases outside the gene matches: 8. Germline CDR1 SGHTS, CDR2 YDEGEE. CDR3 residues: CASSLSTGGAFGELFF. The CDR3 DNA follows: TGTGCCAGCAGCTTGTCGACAGGGGGCGCATTTGGGGAGCTGTTTTTT. The full variable domain, in which reference TRBV5-8 and TRBJ2-2 provide the parts outside the CDR3, is EAGVTQSPTHLIKTRGQQATLRCSPISGHTSVYWYQQALGLGLQFLLWYDEGEERNRGNFPPRFSGRQFPNYSSELNVNALELEDSALYLCASSLSTGGAFGELFFGEGSRLTVL.

V gene TRBV29-1 combines with J gene TRBJ2-2; 11 nucleotides align to TRBD1. This CDR3 has 16 amino acids. The germline V gene has CDR1 SQVTM and CDR2 ANQGSEA. CDR3 DNA sequence: TGCATCGGCCGAATGGACAGGGGGCTGGTGGGCGGGGAGCTGTTTTTT. It codes for CIGRMDRGLVGGELFF.

The rearrangement links TRBV6-4 to TRBJ1-1, with 9 bases identical to TRBD1. V was pared by 2 bases and J by 1 base, with 5 bases of the junction left unmatched. Germline values: CDR1 MRHNA, CDR2 SNTAGT. CDR3 length: 16 residues. The CDR3 reads CASSDLPGQGNTEAFF. DNA for the CDR3: TGTGCCAGCAGTGACCTCCCGGGACAGGGGAACACTGAAGCTTTCTTT.

Points on this clone: One end of the junction does not line up with germline, which may come from a read error. The chain joins TRBV7-9 to TRBJ1-1; a weak D match, TRBD1 (5 bases). This CDR3 region has 12 residues. Germline V gene data show CDR1 as SEHNR and CDR2 as FQNEAQ (reference sequence). CDR3 sequence reads: CSSSLAEQGAFF. The CDR3, as DNA: TGTTCCAGCAGCTTAGCGGAGCAGGGAGCTTTCTTT.

V is TRBV13 and J is TRBJ2-3; D remains ambiguous. The germline CDR1 and CDR2 sequences are PRHDT and FYEKMQ (reference sequence). The V and J ends lost 4 bases and 4 bases respectively, with 15 bases between them. There are 15 residues in the CDR3. CDR3 sequence: CASSSYPRPADTQYF. Written as DNA, the CDR3 is TGTGCCAGCAGCTCATATCCGCGGCCCGCAGATACGCAGTATTTT.

The rearrangement links TRBV27 to TRBJ1-1, with 8 bases fitting TRBD1. The CDR3 loop spans 16 amino acids. The V gene's germline CDR1 is MNHEY and CDR2 SMNVEV (reference sequence). V lost 0 bases to trimming and J lost 2 bases; unmatched junction nucleotides: 5. CDR3 nucleotide sequence: TGTGCCAGCAGTTTATCGGGGACAGGATTTAACACTGAAGCTTTCTTT. Translating it yields CASSLSGTGFNTEAFF.

The chain uses TRBV4-1 and TRBJ1-6; maybe TRBD1 (6 bases). CDR1 is MGHRA and CDR2 is YSYEKL in the germline V gene. The CDR3 extends over 15 amino acids. V was trimmed by 7 bases and J by 7 bases, leaving 17 bases between them. This CDR3 reads CASTRGKGQNSPLHF. The CDR3 DNA sequence: TGCGCCAGCACCAGGGGAAAGGGGCAAAATTCACCCCTCCACTTT.

The CDR3 loop reads CASSLGGGTYEQYF. CDR3 bases: TGTGCCAGCAGCTTAGGAGGGGGAACTTACGAGCAGTACTTC. The V call is TRBV7-6, the J call TRBJ2-7, with a tentative D call TRBD1 (6 bases). The germline V and J ends were trimmed by 1 base and 4 bases, with 11 bases remaining between them. This CDR3 spans 14 amino acids. Germline values: CDR1 SGHVS, CDR2 FNYEAQ.

The chain uses TRBV29-1 and TRBJ1-2, with 12 bases fitting TRBD1. Germline V CDR1 and CDR2: SQVTM, ANQGSEA. V dropped 5 bases and J dropped 6; count of bases not matched to a gene: 19. The CDR3 runs 18 residues. The CDR3 is CSVTLPGQGAFGNDGYTF. The DNA for the CDR3 is TGCAGCGTTACCCTCCCGGGACAGGGGGCGTTTGGGAACGATGGCTACACCTTC.

Here the CDR3 DNA reads TGCGCCAGCAGCCGGGACAAGCTGAACACTGAAGCTTTCTTT. Its translation: CASSRDKLNTEAFF. The chain links TRBV4-1 to TRBJ1-1; maybe TRBD1 (6 bases). In germline, CDR1 is MGHRA, CDR2 YSYEKL. This CDR3 comprises 14 residues. V shed 4 bases and J shed 0 bases, with 9 bases lying between them.

This chain joins TRBV19 and TRBJ1-6, with D maybe TRBD1 (6 bases). This CDR3 spans 15 amino acids. CDR1 is LNHDA and CDR2 is SQIVND in the germline V gene (reference sequence). V lost 5 bases to trimming and J lost 13 bases, with 21 bases between them. The CDR3 DNA follows: TGTGCCAGTAGTGCCCATCGGGACAATGCTGGGCCCCTCCACTTT. Protein: CASSAHRDNAGPLHF.